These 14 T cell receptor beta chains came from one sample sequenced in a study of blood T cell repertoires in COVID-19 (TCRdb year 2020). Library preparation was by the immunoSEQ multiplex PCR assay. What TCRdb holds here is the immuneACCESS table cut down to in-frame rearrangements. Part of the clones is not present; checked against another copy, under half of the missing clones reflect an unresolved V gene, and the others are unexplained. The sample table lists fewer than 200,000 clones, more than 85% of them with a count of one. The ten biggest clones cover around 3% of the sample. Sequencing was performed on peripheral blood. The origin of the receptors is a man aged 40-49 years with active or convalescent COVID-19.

For the CDR3, the DNA is TGTGCCAGCACTCTAGCAGGGGCGCTCTACGAGCAGTACTTC. Its translation: CASTLAGALYEQYF. The chain joins TRBV28 to TRBJ2-7; TRBD1 is a possible D gene (6 bases). CDR1 is MDHEN, CDR2 SYDVKM, per germline. The CDR3 spans 14 residues. The ends were cut back, 7 bases at V and 3 bases at J, with 16 bases in the middle.

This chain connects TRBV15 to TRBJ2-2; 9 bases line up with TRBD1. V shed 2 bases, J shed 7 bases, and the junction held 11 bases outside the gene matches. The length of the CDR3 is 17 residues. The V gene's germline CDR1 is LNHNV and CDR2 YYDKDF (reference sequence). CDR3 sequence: CATSRITGGAYYGELFF. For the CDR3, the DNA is TGTGCCACCAGCAGAATTACAGGGGGCGCCTATTACGGGGAGCTGTTTTTT. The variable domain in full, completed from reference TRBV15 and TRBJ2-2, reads DAMVIQNPRYQVTQFGKPVTLSCSQTLNHNVMYWYQQKSSQAPKLLFHYYDKDFNNEADTPDNFQSRRPNTSFCFLDIRSPGLGDTAMYLCATSRITGGAYYGELFFGEGSRLTVL.

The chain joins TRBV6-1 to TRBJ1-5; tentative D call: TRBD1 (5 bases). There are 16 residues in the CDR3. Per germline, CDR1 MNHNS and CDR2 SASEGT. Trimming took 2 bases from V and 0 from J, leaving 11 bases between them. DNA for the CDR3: TGTGCCAGCAGTGAACCGGGGGACTATAGCAATCAGCCCCAGCATTTT. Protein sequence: CASSEPGDYSNQPQHF.

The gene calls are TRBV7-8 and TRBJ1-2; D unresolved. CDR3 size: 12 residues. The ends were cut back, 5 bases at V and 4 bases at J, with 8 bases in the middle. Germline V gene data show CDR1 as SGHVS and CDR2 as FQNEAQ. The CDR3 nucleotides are TGTGCCAGCAGCCCACTTTTCTATGGCTACACCTTC. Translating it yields CASSPLFYGYTF.

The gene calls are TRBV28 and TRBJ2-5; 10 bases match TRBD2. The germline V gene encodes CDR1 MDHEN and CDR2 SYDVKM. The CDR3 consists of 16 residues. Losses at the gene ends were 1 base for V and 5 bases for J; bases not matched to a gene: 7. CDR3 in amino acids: CASSLSGTSEMETQYF. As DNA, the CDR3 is TGTGCCAGCAGTTTATCTGGGACTAGCGAAATGGAGACCCAGTACTTC.

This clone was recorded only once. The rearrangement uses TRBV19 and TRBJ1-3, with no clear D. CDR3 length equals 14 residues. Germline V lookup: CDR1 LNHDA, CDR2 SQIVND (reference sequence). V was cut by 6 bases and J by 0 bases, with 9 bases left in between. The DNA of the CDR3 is TGTGCCAGTAGCTTGGGGAGCTCTGGAAACACCATATATTTT. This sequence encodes CASSLGSSGNTIYF.

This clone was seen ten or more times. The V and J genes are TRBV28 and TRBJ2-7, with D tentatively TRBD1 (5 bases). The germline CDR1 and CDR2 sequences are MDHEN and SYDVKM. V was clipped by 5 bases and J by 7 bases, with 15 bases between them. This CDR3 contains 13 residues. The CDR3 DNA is TGTGCCAGCAGTCTTGGTAGGGGTTGGGAGCAGTACTTC. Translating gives CASSLGRGWEQYF.

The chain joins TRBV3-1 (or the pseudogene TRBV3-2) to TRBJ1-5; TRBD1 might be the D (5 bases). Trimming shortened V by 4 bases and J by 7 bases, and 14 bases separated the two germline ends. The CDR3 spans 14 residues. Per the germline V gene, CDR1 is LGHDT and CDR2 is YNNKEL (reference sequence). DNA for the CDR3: TGTGCCAGCAGCCCTTTACAAGGGGCCCAGCCCCAGCATTTT. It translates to CASSPLQGAQPQHF.

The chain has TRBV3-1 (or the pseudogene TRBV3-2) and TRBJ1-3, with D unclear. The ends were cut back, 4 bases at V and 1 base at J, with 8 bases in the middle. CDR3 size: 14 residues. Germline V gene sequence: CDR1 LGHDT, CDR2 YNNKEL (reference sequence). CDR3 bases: TGTGCCAGCAGCCTGAGGGTTTCTGGAAACACCATATATTTT. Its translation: CASSLRVSGNTIYF.

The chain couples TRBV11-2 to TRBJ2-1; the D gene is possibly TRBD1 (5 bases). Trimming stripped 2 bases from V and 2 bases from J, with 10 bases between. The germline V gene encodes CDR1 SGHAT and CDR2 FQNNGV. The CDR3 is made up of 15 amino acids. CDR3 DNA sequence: TGTGCCAGCAGCTTATTTCCAGGGCCCTACAATGAGCAGTTCTTC. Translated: CASSLFPGPYNEQFF.

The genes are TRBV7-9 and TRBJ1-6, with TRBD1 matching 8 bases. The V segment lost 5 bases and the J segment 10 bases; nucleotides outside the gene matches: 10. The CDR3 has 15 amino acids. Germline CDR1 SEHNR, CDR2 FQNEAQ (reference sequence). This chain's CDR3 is CASSPIGQGNSPLHF. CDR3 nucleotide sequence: TGTGCCAGCAGCCCCATTGGACAGGGAAACTCACCCCTCCACTTT.

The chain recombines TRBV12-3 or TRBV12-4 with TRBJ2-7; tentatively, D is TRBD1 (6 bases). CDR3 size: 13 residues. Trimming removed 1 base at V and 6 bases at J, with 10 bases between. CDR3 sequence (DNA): TGTGCCAGCAGTTTAGTACAGGGCGGCGAGCAGTACTTC. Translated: CASSLVQGGEQYF.

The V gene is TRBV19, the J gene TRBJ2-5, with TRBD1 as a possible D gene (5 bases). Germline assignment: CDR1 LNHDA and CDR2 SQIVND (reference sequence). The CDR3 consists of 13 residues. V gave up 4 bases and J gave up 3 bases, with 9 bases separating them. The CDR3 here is CASSTGHEETQYF. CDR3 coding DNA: TGTGCCAGTAGTACCGGACATGAAGAGACCCAGTACTTC. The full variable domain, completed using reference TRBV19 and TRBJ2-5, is DGGITQSPKYLFRKEGQNVTLSCEQNLNHDAMYWYRQDPGQGLRLIYYSQIVNDFQKGDIAEGYSVSREKKESFPLTVTSAQKNPTAFYLCASSTGHEETQYFGPGTRLLVL.

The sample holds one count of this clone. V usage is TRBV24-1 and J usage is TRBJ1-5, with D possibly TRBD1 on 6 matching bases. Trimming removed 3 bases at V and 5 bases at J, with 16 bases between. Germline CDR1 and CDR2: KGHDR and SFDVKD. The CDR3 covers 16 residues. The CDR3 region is CATSDPGQGEYQPQHF. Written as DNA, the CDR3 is TGTGCCACCAGTGATCCGGGACAAGGGGAATATCAGCCCCAGCATTTT.